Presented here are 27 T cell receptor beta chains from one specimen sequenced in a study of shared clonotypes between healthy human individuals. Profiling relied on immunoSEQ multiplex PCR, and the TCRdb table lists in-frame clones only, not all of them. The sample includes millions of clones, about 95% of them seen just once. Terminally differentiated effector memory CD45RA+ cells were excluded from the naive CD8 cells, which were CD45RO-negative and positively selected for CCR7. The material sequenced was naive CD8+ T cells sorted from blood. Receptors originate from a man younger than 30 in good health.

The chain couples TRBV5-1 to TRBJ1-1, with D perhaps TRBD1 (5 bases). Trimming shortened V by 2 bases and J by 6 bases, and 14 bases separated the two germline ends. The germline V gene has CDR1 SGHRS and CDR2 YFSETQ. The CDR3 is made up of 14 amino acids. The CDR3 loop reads CASSLTSGWAEAFF. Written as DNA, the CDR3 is TGCGCCAGCAGCTTAACCTCAGGGTGGGCTGAAGCTTTCTTT. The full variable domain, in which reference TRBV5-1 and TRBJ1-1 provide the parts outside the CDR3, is KAGVTQTPRYLIKTRGQQVTLSCSPISGHRSVSWYQQTPGQGLQFLFEYFSETQRNKGNFPGRFSGRQFSNSRSEMNVSTLELGDSALYLCASSLTSGWAEAFFGQGTRLTVV.

CDR3 sequence: CASEDRRSETQYF. CDR3 nucleotide sequence: TGCGCCAGCGAGGACAGGAGGTCAGAGACCCAGTACTTC. V is TRBV10-2 and J is TRBJ2-5; 7 bases match TRBD1. From germline, CDR1 is WSHSY and CDR2 SAAADI. The length of the CDR3 is 13 residues. The V gene end was trimmed by 8 bases and the J gene end by 4 bases; junction bases not matched to a gene: 7.

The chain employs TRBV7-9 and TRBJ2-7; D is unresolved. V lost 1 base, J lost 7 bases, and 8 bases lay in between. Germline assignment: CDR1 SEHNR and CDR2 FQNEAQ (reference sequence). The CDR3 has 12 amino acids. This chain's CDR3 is CASSLGMREQYF. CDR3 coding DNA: TGTGCCAGCAGCTTAGGGATGAGGGAGCAGTACTTC.

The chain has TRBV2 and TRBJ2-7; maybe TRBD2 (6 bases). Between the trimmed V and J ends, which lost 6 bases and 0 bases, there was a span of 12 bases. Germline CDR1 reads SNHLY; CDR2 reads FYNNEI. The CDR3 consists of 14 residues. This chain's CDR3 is CASRDRDFSYEQYF. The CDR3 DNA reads TGTGCCAGCAGGGACCGGGACTTCTCCTACGAGCAGTACTTC.

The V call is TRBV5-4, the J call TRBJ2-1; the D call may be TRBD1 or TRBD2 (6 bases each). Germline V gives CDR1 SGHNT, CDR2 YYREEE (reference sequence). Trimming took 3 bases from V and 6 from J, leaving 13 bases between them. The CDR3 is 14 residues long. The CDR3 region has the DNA TGTGCCAGCAGCTACGTAGGGGGGATCAATGAGCAGTTCTTC. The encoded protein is CASSYVGGINEQFF.

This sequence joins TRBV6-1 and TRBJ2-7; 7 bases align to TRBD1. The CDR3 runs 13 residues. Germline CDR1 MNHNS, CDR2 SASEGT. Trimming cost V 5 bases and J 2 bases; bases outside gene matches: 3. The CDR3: CASSNGQAYEQYF. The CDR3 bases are TGTGCCAGCAGTAACGGACAGGCCTACGAGCAGTACTTC.

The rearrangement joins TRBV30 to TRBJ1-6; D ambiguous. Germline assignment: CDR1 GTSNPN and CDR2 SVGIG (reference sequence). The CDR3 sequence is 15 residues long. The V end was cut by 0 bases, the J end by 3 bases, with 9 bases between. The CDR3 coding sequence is TGTGCCTGGAGTGTACAAAGAGACTATAATTCACCCCTCCACTTT. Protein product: CAWSVQRDYNSPLHF.

CDR3: CASSQPWRGNEQFF. CDR3 in DNA: TGTGCCAGCAGCCAACCGTGGCGAGGCAATGAGCAGTTCTTC. V usage is TRBV27 and J usage is TRBJ2-1; D ambiguous. The length of the CDR3 is 14 residues. Per the germline V gene, CDR1 is MNHEY and CDR2 is SMNVEV (reference sequence). The ends were cut back, 6 bases at V and 6 bases at J, with 15 bases in the middle.

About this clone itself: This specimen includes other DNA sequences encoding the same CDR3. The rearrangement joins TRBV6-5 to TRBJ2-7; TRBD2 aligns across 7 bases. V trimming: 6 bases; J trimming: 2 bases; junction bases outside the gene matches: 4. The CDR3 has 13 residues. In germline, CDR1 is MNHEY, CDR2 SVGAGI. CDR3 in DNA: TGTGCCAGCAGCCCCGGGAGGACCTACGAGCAGTACTTC. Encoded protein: CASSPGRTYEQYF.

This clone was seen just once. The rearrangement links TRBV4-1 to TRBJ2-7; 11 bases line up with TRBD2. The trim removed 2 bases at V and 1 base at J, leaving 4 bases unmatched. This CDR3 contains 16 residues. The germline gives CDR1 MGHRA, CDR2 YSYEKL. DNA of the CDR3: TGCGCCAGCAGCCAACAGGGACTAGCGGTGTCCTACGAGCAGTACTTC. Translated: CASSQQGLAVSYEQYF.

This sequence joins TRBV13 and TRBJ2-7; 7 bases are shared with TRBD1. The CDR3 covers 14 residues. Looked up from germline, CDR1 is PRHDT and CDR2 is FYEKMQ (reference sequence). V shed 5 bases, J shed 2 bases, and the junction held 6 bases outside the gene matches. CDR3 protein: CASSDGDSPYEQYF. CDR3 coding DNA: TGTGCCAGCAGCGATGGGGACAGCCCCTACGAGCAGTACTTC.

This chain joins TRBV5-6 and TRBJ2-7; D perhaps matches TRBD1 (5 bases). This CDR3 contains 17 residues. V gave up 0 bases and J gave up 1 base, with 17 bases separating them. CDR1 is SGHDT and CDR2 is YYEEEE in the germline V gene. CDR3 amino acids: CASSLGGSTRWSYEQYF. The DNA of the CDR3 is TGTGCCAGCAGCTTGGGGGGCAGTACCAGATGGTCCTACGAGCAGTACTTC.

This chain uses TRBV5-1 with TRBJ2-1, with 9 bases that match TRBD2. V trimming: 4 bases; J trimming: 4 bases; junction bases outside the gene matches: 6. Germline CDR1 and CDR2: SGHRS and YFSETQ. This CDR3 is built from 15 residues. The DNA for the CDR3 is TGCGCCAGCAGCATAACTAGCGGGCCTTACAATGAGCAGTTCTTC. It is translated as CASSITSGPYNEQFF.

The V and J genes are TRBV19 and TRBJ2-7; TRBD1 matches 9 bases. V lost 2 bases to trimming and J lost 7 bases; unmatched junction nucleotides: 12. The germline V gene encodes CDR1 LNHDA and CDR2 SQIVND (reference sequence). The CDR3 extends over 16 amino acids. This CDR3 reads CASSIPRDRGMREQYF. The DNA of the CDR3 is TGTGCCAGTAGTATACCACGCGACAGGGGGATGAGAGAGCAGTACTTC.

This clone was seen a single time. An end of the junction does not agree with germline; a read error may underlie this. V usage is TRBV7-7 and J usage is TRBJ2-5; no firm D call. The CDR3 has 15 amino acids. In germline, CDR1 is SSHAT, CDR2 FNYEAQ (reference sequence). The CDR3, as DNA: TGTGCTAGCAGCTTAGTAGGCAGCTTGGGGGAGACCCAGTACTTC. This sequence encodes CASSLVGSLGETQYF.

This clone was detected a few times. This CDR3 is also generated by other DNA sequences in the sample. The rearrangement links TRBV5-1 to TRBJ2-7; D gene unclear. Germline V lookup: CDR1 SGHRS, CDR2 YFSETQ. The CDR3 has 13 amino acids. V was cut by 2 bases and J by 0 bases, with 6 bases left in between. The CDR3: CASSFGSSYEQYF. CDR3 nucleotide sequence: TGCGCCAGCAGCTTCGGTAGCTCCTACGAGCAGTACTTC.

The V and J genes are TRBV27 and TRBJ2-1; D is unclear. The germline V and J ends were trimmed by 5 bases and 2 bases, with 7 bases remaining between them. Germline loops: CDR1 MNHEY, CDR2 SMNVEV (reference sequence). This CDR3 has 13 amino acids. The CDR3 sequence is CASSPGAYNEQFF. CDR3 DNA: TGTGCCAGCAGTCCTGGCGCCTACAATGAGCAGTTCTTC.

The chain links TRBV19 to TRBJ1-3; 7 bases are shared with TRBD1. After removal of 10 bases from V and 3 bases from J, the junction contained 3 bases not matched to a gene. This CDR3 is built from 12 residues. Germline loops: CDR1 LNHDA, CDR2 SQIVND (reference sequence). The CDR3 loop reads CATRDSGNTIYF. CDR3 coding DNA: TGTGCCACCCGGGACAGTGGAAACACCATATATTTT. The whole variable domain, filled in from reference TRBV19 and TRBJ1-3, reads DGGITQSPKYLFRKEGQNVTLSCEQNLNHDAMYWYRQDPGQGLRLIYYSQIVNDFQKGDIAEGYSVSREKKESFPLTVTSAQKNPTAFYLCATRDSGNTIYFGEGSWLTVV.

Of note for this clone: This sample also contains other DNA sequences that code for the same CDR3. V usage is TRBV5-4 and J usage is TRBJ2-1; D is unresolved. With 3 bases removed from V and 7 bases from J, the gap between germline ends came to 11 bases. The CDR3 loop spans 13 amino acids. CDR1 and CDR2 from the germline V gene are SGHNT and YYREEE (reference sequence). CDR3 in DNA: TGTGCCAGCAGCTCCAGGACGGGTAATGAGCAGTTCTTC. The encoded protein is CASSSRTGNEQFF. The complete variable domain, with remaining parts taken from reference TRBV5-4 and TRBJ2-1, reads ETGVTQSPTHLIKTRGQQVTLRCSSQSGHNTVSWYQQALGQGPQFIFQYYREEENGRGNFPPRFSGLQFPNYSSELNVNALELDDSALYLCASSSRTGNEQFFGPGTRLTVL.

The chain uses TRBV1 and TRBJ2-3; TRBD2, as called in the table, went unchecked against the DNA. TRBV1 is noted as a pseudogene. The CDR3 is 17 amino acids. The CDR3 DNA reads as TGCACCAGCAGCCTAGGACTAGCGGGGGGGCGTTCAGATACGCAGTATTTT. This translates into CTSSLGLAGGRSDTQYF.

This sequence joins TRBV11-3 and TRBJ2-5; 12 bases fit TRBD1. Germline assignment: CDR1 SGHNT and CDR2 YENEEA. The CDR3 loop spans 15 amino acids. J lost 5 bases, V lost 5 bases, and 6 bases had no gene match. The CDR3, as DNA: TGTGCCAGCAGCCCGGGACAGGGGGCACATGAGACCCAGTACTTC. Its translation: CASSPGQGAHETQYF.

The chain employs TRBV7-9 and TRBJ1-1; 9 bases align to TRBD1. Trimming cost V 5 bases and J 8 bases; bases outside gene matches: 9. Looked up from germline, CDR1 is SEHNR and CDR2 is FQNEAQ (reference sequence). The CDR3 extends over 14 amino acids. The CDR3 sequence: CASSIGQGNQEAFF. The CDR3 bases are TGTGCCAGCAGCATCGGACAGGGGAACCAAGAAGCTTTCTTT.

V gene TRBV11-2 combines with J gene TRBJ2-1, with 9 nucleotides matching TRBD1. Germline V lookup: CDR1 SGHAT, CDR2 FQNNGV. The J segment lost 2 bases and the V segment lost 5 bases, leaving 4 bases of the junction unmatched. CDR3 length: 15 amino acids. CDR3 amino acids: CASSPRDRAYNEQFF. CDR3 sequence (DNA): TGTGCCAGCAGCCCCCGGGACAGGGCCTACAATGAGCAGTTCTTC.

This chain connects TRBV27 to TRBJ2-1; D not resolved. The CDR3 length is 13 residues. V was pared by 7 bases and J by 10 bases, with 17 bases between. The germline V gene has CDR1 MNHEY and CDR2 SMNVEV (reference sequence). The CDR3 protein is CASMNSPLYEQFF. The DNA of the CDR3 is TGTGCCAGCATGAACTCGCCGTTATACGAGCAGTTCTTC.

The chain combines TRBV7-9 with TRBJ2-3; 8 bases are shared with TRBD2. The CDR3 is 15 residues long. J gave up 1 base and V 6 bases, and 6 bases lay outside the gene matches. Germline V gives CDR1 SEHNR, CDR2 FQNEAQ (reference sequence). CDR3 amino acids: CASRLTSAGTDTQYF. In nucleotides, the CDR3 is TGTGCCAGCAGATTGACTAGCGCTGGCACAGATACGCAGTATTTT.

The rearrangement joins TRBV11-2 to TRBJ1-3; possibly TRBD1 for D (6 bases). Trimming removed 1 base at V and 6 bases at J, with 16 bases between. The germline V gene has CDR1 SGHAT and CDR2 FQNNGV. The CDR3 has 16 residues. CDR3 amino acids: CASSLGRGAQENTIYF. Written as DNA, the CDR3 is TGTGCCAGCAGCTTAGGCCGGGGGGCACAAGAAAACACCATATATTTT. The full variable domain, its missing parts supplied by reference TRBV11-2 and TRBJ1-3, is EAGVAQSPRYKIIEKRQSVAFWCNPISGHATLYWYQQILGQGPKLLIQFQNNGVVDDSQLPKDRFSAERLKGVDSTLKIQPAKLEDSAVYLCASSLGRGAQENTIYFGEGSWLTVV.

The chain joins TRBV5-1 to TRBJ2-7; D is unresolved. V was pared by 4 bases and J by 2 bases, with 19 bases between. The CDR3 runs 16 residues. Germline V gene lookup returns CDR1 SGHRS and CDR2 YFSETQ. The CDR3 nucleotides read TGCGCCAGCAGCCCCGAACGAACAGAACTTCCCTACGAGCAGTACTTC. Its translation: CASSPERTELPYEQYF. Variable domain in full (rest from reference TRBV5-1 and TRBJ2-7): KAGVTQTPRYLIKTRGQQVTLSCSPISGHRSVSWYQQTPGQGLQFLFEYFSETQRNKGNFPGRFSGRQFSNSRSEMNVSTLELGDSALYLCASSPERTELPYEQYFGPGTRLTVT.